One sample yielded the 26 T cell receptor beta chains listed below, sequenced in a study of blood T cell repertoires in COVID-19. Sequenced by immunoSEQ multiplex PCR; TCRdb stores in-frame clones only, minus some. The data contain some 170,000 clones, approximately 90% of them seen just once; the ten biggest clones take up approximately 1.4%. The sample consisted of peripheral blood. The receptors stem from a woman aged 45-65 years with acute or convalescent COVID-19.

In this sample, this clone turned up once. The chain has TRBV4-3 and TRBJ2-7; 8 positions agree with TRBD2. The CDR3 covers 17 residues. The germline V gene has CDR1 LGHNA and CDR2 YSLEER. Trimming cost V 0 bases and J 3 bases; bases outside gene matches: 10. The CDR3 bases are TGCGCCAGCAGCCAAGATCCCTGGCTAGCGGGTGGCTACGAGCAGTACTTC. It specifies CASSQDPWLAGGYEQYF.

The chain is built from TRBV5-6 and TRBJ1-1; tentatively, D is TRBD1 (5 bases). The V gene lost 2 bases and the J gene lost 4 bases, with 15 bases spanning the gap. This CDR3 region has 15 residues. Germline CDR1 and CDR2: SGHDT and YYEEEE. The CDR3 loop reads CASSFRVDRGTEAFF. The CDR3 DNA is TGTGCCAGCAGCTTTCGTGTGGATAGGGGCACTGAAGCTTTCTTT.

This clone was picked up a small number of times. The chain recombines TRBV5-1 with TRBJ1-6; D perhaps matches TRBD1 (6 bases). The CDR3 consists of 17 residues. CDR1 is SGHRS and CDR2 is YFSETQ in the germline V gene. The ends were cut back, 4 bases at V and 6 bases at J, with 20 bases in the middle. The CDR3 sequence: CASSPTGGAALNSPLHF. CDR3 bases: TGCGCCAGCAGCCCTACCGGGGGGGCTGCCCTTAATTCACCCCTCCACTTT.

In the case of this clone: The same CDR3 is also encoded by other DNA sequences in this sample. The genes are TRBV18 and TRBJ2-5; TRBD1 matches at 8 bases. Germline V lookup: CDR1 KGHSH, CDR2 LQKENI. This CDR3 region has 16 residues. Losses at the gene ends were 3 bases for V and 8 bases for J; bases not matched to a gene: 14. The CDR3 DNA reads as TGTGCCAGCTCACCCGGACAGGGAGGCCTGGGGGAAACCCAGTACTTC. It codes for CASSPGQGGLGETQYF.

The V call is TRBV12-5, the J call TRBJ2-7; D uncertain. The V end was cut by 5 bases, the J end by 5 bases, with 7 bases between. Germline CDR1 and CDR2: LGHNT and FRNRAP. This CDR3 spans 11 amino acids. The CDR3 DNA sequence: TGTGCTAGTGGTCCCCGGGACGAGCAGTACTTC. Translation: CASGPRDEQYF.

The chain combines TRBV11-3 with TRBJ1-2, with D hard to call. CDR1 is SGHNT and CDR2 is YENEEA in the germline V gene. V lost 5 bases and J 13 bases, leaving 17 bases between the germline ends. This CDR3 region has 12 residues. As DNA, the CDR3 is TGTGCCAGCAGCGACGGGGAGTATTGGAGCACCTTC. Protein product: CASSDGEYWSTF.

V and J are TRBV5-6 and TRBJ1-2, with 9 bases that match TRBD1. V gave up 5 bases and J gave up 6 bases; unmatched junction bases: 17. This CDR3 spans 17 amino acids. Looked up from germline, CDR1 is SGHDT and CDR2 is YYEEEE. CDR3 amino acids: CASRPGLTGGARDGYTF. The CDR3 region has the DNA TGTGCCAGCAGACCTGGCCTAACAGGGGGCGCGAGAGATGGCTACACCTTC. Complete variable domain (other parts from reference TRBV5-6 and TRBJ1-2): DAGVTQSPTHLIKTRGQQVTLRCSPKSGHDTVSWYQQALGQGPQFIFQYYEEEERQRGNFPDRFSGHQFPNYSSELNVNALLLGDSALYLCASRPGLTGGARDGYTFGSGTRLTVV.

This chain links TRBV5-8 with TRBJ1-3; D is undetermined. Germline V gene lookup returns CDR1 SGHTS and CDR2 YDEGEE. Trimming stripped 4 bases from V and 0 bases from J, with 11 bases between. This CDR3 has 15 amino acids. DNA for the CDR3: TGTGCCAGCAGCCCTGGACTAAACTCTGGAAACACCATATATTTT. It codes for CASSPGLNSGNTIYF.

The V and J genes are TRBV12-3 or TRBV12-4 and TRBJ2-7; the match to TRBD2 covers 7 bases. This CDR3 comprises 13 residues. V lost 6 bases to trimming and J lost 5 bases; unmatched junction nucleotides: 7. CDR3 in amino acids: CASSTGRTHEQYF. The CDR3 bases are TGTGCCAGCAGCACCGGGAGGACCCACGAGCAGTACTTC.

V and J are TRBV24-1 and TRBJ2-5; maybe TRBD1 (5 bases). The germline V gene has CDR1 KGHDR and CDR2 SFDVKD. V lost 5 bases and J lost 0, with 6 bases in between. The CDR3 loop spans 13 amino acids. CDR3 amino acids: CATSAGYQETQYF. CDR3 in DNA: TGTGCCACCAGTGCAGGGTACCAAGAGACCCAGTACTTC.

This clone was counted a few times. The V call is TRBV27, the J call TRBJ1-2; possibly TRBD1 for D (5 bases). The CDR3 sequence is 13 residues long. The V end was cut by 2 bases, the J end by 8 bases, with 12 bases between. Germline CDR1 and CDR2: MNHEY and SMNVEV (reference sequence). Here the CDR3 reads CASSLPGGGGYTF. DNA for the CDR3: TGTGCCAGCAGTTTACCGGGGGGTGGGGGCTACACCTTC.

The chain combines TRBV25-1 with TRBJ1-1; D gene ambiguous. Germline V lookup: CDR1 MGHDK, CDR2 SYGVNS. Trimming took 4 bases from V and 0 from J, leaving 6 bases between them. This CDR3 has 13 amino acids. In DNA form, the CDR3 reads TGTGCCAGCAGTGGGCCGATGAACACTGAAGCTTTCTTT. Translation: CASSGPMNTEAFF.

V usage is TRBV12-2 and J usage is TRBJ2-7; the table's D call TRBD2 went unverified against the DNA. TRBV12-2 is designated a pseudogene. This CDR3 is 14 amino acids long. The CDR3 nucleotides are TGTGCAAGTCAACGAATACGCGTTGGTCTCGAGCAGTACTTC. This sequence encodes CASQRIRVGLEQYF.

The V call is TRBV4-1, the J call TRBJ1-1; D unresolved. The CDR3 consists of 14 residues. V lost 4 bases and J lost 0, with 9 bases in between. Germline V gives CDR1 MGHRA, CDR2 YSYEKL. CDR3 sequence reads: CASSPIGVNTEAFF. The CDR3 bases are TGCGCCAGCAGCCCCATCGGGGTGAACACTGAAGCTTTCTTT.

This chain links TRBV6-1 with TRBJ2-7; D is unclear. The CDR3 is 17 residues long. Germline V gene data show CDR1 as MNHNS and CDR2 as SASEGT. V was clipped by 1 base and J by 3 bases, with 19 bases between them. The CDR3 spells CASSEVFPATRLYEQYF. The DNA for the CDR3 is TGTGCCAGCAGTGAAGTTTTTCCGGCAACTCGACTCTACGAGCAGTACTTC.

The V call is TRBV18, the J call TRBJ2-1; 7 bases align to TRBD1. CDR1 is KGHSH, CDR2 LQKENI, per germline. The V gene end was trimmed by 3 bases and the J gene end by 6 bases; junction bases not matched to a gene: 8. The CDR3 is made up of 15 amino acids. CDR3 DNA: TGTGCCAGCTCACCCGACAGGGTTTTTGGCAATGAGCAGTTCTTC. Residues: CASSPDRVFGNEQFF.

The table lists this clone with a count of one. The V and J genes are TRBV10-2 and TRBJ1-1, with a possible D match to TRBD1 (5 bases). V lost 6 bases and J lost 1, with 18 bases in between. In germline, CDR1 is WSHSY, CDR2 SAAADI. The CDR3 spans 16 residues. CDR3 in DNA: TGCGCCAGCAGGGGGGGGAACAGCGGATCGAACACTGAAGCTTTCTTT. Its translation is CASRGGNSGSNTEAFF.

V is TRBV6-2 or TRBV6-3 and J is TRBJ2-2; possible D gene TRBD1, 6 bases. V was shortened by 5 bases and J by 7 bases, with 17 bases between the two germline ends. CDR3 length: 15 residues. Germline V gives CDR1 MNHEY, CDR2 SVGEGT. CDR3 in DNA: TGTGCCAGCAGTCAGGGAAACAGGGACGGCGGGGAGCTGTTTTTT. Amino acid sequence: CASSQGNRDGGELFF.

This rearrangement joins TRBV10-1 to TRBJ2-1; 12 bases agree with TRBD2. The CDR3 totals 16 residues. Germline CDR1 and CDR2: WNHNN and SYGVQD (reference sequence). V trimming: 2 bases; J trimming: 8 bases; junction bases outside the gene matches: 7. The chain's CDR3 is CASSEATSGSWDEQFF. The CDR3 coding sequence is TGCGCCAGCAGTGAGGCGACTAGCGGGAGTTGGGATGAGCAGTTCTTC.

This chain links TRBV2 with TRBJ2-1, with unresolved D. The V and J ends lost 6 bases and 4 bases respectively, with 7 bases between them. Germline-derived CDR1 and CDR2 are SNHLY and FYNNEI. This CDR3 is 12 amino acids long. CDR3 loop: CASRTFYNEQFF. CDR3 in DNA: TGTGCCAGCAGGACATTTTACAATGAGCAGTTCTTC.

This chain connects TRBV6-5 to TRBJ1-4; no clear D. Between the trimmed V and J ends, which lost 2 bases and 8 bases, there was a span of 3 bases. Germline V CDR1 and CDR2: MNHEY, SVGAGI. There are 11 residues in the CDR3. The CDR3 here is CASSYGEKLFF. CDR3 DNA: TGTGCCAGCAGTTACGGCGAAAAACTGTTTTTT.

The V gene is TRBV6-2 or TRBV6-3, the J gene TRBJ2-1; maybe TRBD2 (6 bases). Trimming left V 2 bases short and J 9 bases short, with 23 bases between. The CDR3 has 17 amino acids. Germline loops: CDR1 MNHEY, CDR2 SVGEGT. DNA of the CDR3: TGTGCCAGCAGTTACACCAAGAGCGGAGCGGGCGTGAGTGAGCAGTTCTTC. This translates into CASSYTKSGAGVSEQFF.

The chain combines TRBV4-3 with TRBJ2-1; D unresolved. Trimming shortened V by 6 bases and J by 2 bases, and 8 bases separated the two germline ends. The CDR3 spans 13 residues. Germline V gene data show CDR1 as LGHNA and CDR2 as YSLEER. This CDR3 is CASRADTYNEQFF. In DNA form, the CDR3 reads TGCGCCAGCAGGGCGGATACCTACAATGAGCAGTTCTTC.

The J gene is TRBJ1-1, the V gene TRBV11-2, with D perhaps matching TRBD1 (5 bases). Trimming left V 8 bases short and J 0 bases short, with 16 bases between. Germline CDR1 and CDR2: SGHAT and FQNNGV. The CDR3 is made up of 15 amino acids. CDR3 residues: CASAGWGSMNTEAFF. The CDR3 region has the DNA TGTGCCAGCGCAGGGTGGGGATCTATGAACACTGAAGCTTTCTTT.

The gene calls are TRBV18 and TRBJ1-1, with TRBD1 as a possible D gene (5 bases). Germline V CDR1 and CDR2: KGHSH, LQKENI. The CDR3 has 14 residues. V gave up 6 bases and J gave up 1 base, with 12 bases separating them. The CDR3: CASSRDRANTEAFF. DNA of the CDR3: TGTGCCAGCTCCCGCGACAGAGCGAACACTGAAGCTTTCTTT.

The table lists this clone with a count of one. V is TRBV7-2 and J is TRBJ2-3; weak D call: TRBD2 (7 bases). V dropped 8 bases and J dropped 5 bases, with 20 bases sitting between them. Germline CDR1 and CDR2: SGHTA and FQGNSA. The CDR3 is 15 amino acids. The CDR3 DNA follows: TGTGCCAGCCGGGGGGCGGGAGTTGTGGTAGATACGCAGTATTTT. The encoded protein is CASRGAGVVVDTQYF.